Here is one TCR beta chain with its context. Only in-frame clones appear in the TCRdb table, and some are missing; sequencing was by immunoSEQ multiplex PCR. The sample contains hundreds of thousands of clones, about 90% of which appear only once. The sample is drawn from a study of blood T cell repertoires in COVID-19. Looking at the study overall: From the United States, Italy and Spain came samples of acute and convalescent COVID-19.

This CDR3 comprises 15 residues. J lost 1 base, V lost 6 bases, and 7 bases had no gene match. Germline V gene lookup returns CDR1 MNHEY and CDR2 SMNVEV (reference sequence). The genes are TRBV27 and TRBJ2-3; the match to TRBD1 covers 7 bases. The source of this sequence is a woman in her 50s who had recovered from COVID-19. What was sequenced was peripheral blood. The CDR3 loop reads CASRNLGQGTDTQYF. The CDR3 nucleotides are TGTGCCAGCAGAAACCTTGGACAGGGCACAGATACGCAGTATTTT.